The 9 T cell receptor beta chains given below trace back to one sample, sequenced in a study of T cell responses to AZD1222 COVID-19 vaccine. Repertoires were generated with immunoSEQ multiplex PCR, while TCRdb's copy carries only in-frame clones and drops some. Seen here are approximately 120,000 clones, 88% observed once, and the top ten hold 4% to 4.5%. The source was peripheral blood, collected on day 0 of AZD1222 vaccination. Source of these receptors: an adult in good health.

The chain employs TRBV7-8 and TRBJ1-2; TRBD1 aligns across 8 bases. V lost 4 bases and J lost 4; bases outside the gene matches: 5. The V gene's germline CDR1 is SGHVS and CDR2 FQNEAQ. The CDR3 covers 14 residues. The CDR3 loop is CASSSVDRGYGYTF. The CDR3 DNA reads as TGTGCCAGCAGCTCCGTCGACAGGGGCTATGGCTACACCTTC.

The chain couples TRBV27 to TRBJ2-3; D possibly corresponds to TRBD2 (6 bases). V was pared by 6 bases and J by 4 bases, with 20 bases between. The CDR3 runs to 16 residues. From germline, CDR1 is MNHEY and CDR2 SMNVEV (reference sequence). CDR3 protein: CASSPAGRPPPDTQYF. The DNA for the CDR3 is TGTGCCAGCAGCCCCGCGGGGCGTCCCCCCCCAGATACGCAGTATTTT.

This clone was picked up a small number of times. The chain has TRBV19 and TRBJ2-7, with 10 bases fitting TRBD2. The CDR3 totals 16 residues. V dropped 0 bases and J dropped 0; count of bases not matched to a gene: 2. Germline lookup yields CDR1 LNHDA and CDR2 SQIVND (reference sequence). The CDR3 DNA sequence: TGTGCCAGTAGTATAGATGCTAGCGGGAGCTCCTACGAGCAGTACTTC. It specifies CASSIDASGSSYEQYF.

The chain combines TRBV24-1 with TRBJ2-1; a weak D match, TRBD2 (6 bases). The CDR3 is made up of 11 amino acids. Trimming left V 5 bases short and J 9 bases short, with 7 bases between. Looked up from germline, CDR1 is KGHDR and CDR2 is SFDVKD. The DNA of the CDR3 is TGTGCCACCAGTGCGGGGGTTGAGCAGTTCTTC. Amino acid sequence: CATSAGVEQFF.

V gene TRBV2 combines with J gene TRBJ2-7, with 7 bases that match TRBD1. Germline V gene sequence: CDR1 SNHLY, CDR2 FYNNEI. This CDR3 region has 14 residues. J lost 5 bases, V lost 7 bases, and 11 bases had no gene match. CDR3: CASIASVGGNEQYF. In DNA, the CDR3 is TGTGCCAGCATCGCCTCTGTAGGGGGCAACGAGCAGTACTTC. Variable domain in full (rest from reference TRBV2 and TRBJ2-7): EPEVTQTPSHQVTQMGQEVILRCVPISNHLYFYWYRQILGQKVEFLVSFYNNEISEKSEIFDDQFSVERPDGSNFTLKIRSTKLEDSAMYFCASIASVGGNEQYFGPGTRLTVT.

The chain joins TRBV7-2 to TRBJ1-1; 8 positions match TRBD1. Looked up from germline, CDR1 is SGHTA and CDR2 is FQGNSA. The V segment lost 6 bases and the J segment 1 base; nucleotides outside the gene matches: 7. The CDR3 is 15 residues long. CDR3 in amino acids: CASRFTGGKNTEAFF. DNA of the CDR3: TGTGCCAGCAGATTTACAGGGGGTAAGAACACTGAAGCTTTCTTT.

V usage is TRBV19 and J usage is TRBJ2-7; D tentatively fits TRBD1 or TRBD2 (5 bases each). This CDR3 contains 15 residues. Germline V gene data show CDR1 as LNHDA and CDR2 as SQIVND (reference sequence). The V gene lost 3 bases and the J gene lost 4 bases, with 16 bases spanning the gap. CDR3 residues: CASSISSGPGYEQYF. The DNA for the CDR3 is TGTGCCAGTAGTATCTCGTCGGGGCCAGGGTACGAGCAGTACTTC.

The chain recombines TRBV4-1 with TRBJ2-2; D perhaps matches TRBD2 (5 bases). The CDR3 contains 17 residues. V lost 1 base, J lost 3 bases, and 15 bases lay in between. Germline V gives CDR1 MGHRA, CDR2 YSYEKL. In DNA form, the CDR3 reads TGCGCCAGCAGCCAAGGGTACGGGGTGGTCGACACCGGGGAGCTGTTTTTT. Its protein is CASSQGYGVVDTGELFF.

The rearrangement uses TRBV4-3 and TRBJ1-6; D remains unclear. The ends were cut back, 0 bases at V and 10 bases at J, with 7 bases in the middle. Per germline, CDR1 LGHNA and CDR2 YSLEER. The length of the CDR3 is 13 residues. Written as DNA, the CDR3 is TGCGCCAGCAGCCAAGATGTTCGGTCACCCCTCCACTTT. It yields the protein CASSQDVRSPLHF.